This paragraph covers one TCR beta chain sequence. Its cognate antigen is unknown. This entry belongs to a study of cytomegalovirus exposure and HLA in healthy donors. Study as a whole: Per a later analysis, the approximately 620 first-cohort and 120 validation repertoires shared one platform.

Method: immunoSEQ multiplex PCR; TCRdb's copy keeps in-frame clones and lacks some. The sample shows about 73,000 clones, 90% to 95% of them seen only once. V lost 4 bases and J 5 bases, leaving 24 bases between the germline ends. Germline V gives CDR1 SEHNR, CDR2 FQNEAQ (reference sequence). This CDR3 has 17 residues. Findings and caveats of the study: First-cohort TCR clusters were later found to tend to co-occur in the 120 or so validation repertoires.

The receptor was isolated from a woman younger than 30 in good health and CMV-seropositive. The genes are TRBV7-9 and TRBJ2-7; D possibly corresponds to TRBD1 (6 bases). Sequenced sample: PBMCs. The CDR3 DNA sequence: TGTGCCAGCAGCTCTACTGACCTCAACAGGGTATCCCACGAGCAGTACTTC. This sequence encodes CASSSTDLNRVSHEQYF.